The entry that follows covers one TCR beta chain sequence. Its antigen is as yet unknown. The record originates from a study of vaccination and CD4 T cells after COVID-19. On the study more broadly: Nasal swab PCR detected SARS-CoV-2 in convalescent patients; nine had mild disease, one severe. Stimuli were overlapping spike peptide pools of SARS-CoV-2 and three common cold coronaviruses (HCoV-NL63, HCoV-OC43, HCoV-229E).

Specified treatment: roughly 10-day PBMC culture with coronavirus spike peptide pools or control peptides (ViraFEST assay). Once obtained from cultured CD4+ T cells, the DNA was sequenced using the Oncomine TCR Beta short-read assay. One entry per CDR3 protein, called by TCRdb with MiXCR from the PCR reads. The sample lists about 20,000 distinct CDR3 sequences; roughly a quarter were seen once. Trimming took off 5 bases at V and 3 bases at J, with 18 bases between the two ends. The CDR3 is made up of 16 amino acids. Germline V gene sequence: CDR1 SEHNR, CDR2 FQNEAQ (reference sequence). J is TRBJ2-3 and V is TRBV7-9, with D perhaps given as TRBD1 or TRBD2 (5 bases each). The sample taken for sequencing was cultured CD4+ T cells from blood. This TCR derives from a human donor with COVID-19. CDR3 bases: TGTGCCAGCAGCCACCGGGGTAGCAAGGGGACAGATACGCAGTATTTT. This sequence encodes CASSHRGSKGTDTQYF.